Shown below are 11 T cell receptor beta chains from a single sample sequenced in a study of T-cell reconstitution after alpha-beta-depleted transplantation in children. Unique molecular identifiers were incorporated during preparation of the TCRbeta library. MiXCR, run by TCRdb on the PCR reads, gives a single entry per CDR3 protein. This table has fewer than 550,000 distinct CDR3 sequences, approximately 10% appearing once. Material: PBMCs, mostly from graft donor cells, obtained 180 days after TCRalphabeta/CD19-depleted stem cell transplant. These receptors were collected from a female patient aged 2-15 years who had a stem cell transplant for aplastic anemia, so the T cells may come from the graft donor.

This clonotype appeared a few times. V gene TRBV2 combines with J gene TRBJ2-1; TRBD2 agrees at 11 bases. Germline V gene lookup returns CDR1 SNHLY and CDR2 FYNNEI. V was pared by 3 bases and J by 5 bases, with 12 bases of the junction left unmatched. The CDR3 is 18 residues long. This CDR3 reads CASSEGLLAGVGHNEQFF. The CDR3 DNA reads TGTGCCAGCAGTGAGGGACTACTAGCGGGAGTTGGGCACAATGAGCAGTTCTTC.

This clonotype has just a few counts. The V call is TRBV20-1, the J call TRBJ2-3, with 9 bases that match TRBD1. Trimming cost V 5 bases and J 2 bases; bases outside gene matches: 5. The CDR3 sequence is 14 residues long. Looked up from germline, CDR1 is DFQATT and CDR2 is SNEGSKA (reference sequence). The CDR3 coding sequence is TGCAGTGCTTACCGGGACAGGGTCACAGATACGCAGTATTTT. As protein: CSAYRDRVTDTQYF.

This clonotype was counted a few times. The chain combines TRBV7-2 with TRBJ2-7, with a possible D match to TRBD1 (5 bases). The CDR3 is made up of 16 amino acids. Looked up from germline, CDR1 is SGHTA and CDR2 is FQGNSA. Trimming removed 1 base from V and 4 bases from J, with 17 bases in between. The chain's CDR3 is CASSLGGSRDVYEQYV. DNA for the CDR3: TGTGCCAGCAGCTTAGGAGGATCCAGGGATGTTTACGAGCAGTACGTC.

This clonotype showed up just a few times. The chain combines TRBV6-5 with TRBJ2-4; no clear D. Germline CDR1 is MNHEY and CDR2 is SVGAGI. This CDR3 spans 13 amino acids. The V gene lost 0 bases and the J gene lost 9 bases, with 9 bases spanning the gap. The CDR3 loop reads CASSYSNIGIQYF. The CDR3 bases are TGTGCCAGCAGTTACTCCAACATTGGCATTCAGTACTTC.

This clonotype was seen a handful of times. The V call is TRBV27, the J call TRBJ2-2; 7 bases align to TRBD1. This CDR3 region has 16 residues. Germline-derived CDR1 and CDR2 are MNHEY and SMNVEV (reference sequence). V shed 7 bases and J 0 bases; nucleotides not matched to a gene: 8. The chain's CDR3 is CASNPGQETNTGELFF. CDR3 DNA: TGTGCCAGCAATCCCGGACAGGAGACGAACACCGGGGAGCTGTTTTTT.

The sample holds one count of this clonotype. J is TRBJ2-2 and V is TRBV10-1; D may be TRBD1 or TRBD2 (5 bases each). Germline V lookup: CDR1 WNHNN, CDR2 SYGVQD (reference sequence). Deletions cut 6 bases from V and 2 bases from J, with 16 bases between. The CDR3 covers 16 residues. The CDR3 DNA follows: TGCGCCAGCAGGGATACGGGGACGGGAAACACCGGGGAGCTGTTTTTT. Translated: CASRDTGTGNTGELFF.

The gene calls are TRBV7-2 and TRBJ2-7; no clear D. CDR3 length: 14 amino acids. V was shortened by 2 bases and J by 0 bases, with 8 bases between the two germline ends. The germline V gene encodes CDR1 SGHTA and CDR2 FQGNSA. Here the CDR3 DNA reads TGTGCCAGCAGCTTATTCTATGTCTCCTACGAGCAGTACGTC. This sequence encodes CASSLFYVSYEQYV.

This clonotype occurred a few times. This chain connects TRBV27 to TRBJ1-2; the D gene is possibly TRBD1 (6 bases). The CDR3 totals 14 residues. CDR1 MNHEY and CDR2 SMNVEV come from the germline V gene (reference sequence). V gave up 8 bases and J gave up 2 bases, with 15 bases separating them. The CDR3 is CASRRGAGNYGYTF. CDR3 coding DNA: TGTGCCAGCCGTAGGGGGGCAGGAAACTATGGCTACACCTTC.

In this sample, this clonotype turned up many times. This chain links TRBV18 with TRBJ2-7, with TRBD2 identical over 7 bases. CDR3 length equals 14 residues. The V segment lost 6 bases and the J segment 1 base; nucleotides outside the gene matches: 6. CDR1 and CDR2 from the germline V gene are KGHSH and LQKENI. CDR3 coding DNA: TGTGCCAGCTCCACCCGGGAGGAATCCTACGAGCAGTACTTC. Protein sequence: CASSTREESYEQYF.

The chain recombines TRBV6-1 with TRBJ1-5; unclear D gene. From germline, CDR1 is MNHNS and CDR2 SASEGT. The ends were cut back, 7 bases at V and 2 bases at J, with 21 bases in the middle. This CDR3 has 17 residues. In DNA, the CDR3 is TGTGCCAGCACCCCGAGGGCCCCTACTCCTGGCAATCAGCCCCAGCATTTT. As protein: CASTPRAPTPGNQPQHF.

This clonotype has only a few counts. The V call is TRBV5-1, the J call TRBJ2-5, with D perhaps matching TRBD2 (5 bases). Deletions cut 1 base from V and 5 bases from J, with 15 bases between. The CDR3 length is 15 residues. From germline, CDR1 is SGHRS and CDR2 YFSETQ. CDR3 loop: CASSLIGVVVETQYF. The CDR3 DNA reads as TGCGCCAGCAGCTTGATCGGGGTGGTGGTGGAGACCCAGTACTTC.